This TCR beta chain derives from a study of memory CD4+ T cells and cytomegalovirus serostatus. Study-level background: Healthy Belgian adult donors included several CMV-positive and some 24 CMV-negative people. Study-wide findings and caveats: Suggested: most of the CMV-linked TCR signature lies in CD4+ memory cells.

The sort gate was single viable CD3+CD4+CD8-CD45RO+ cells for memory CD4+ T cells. After thawing, CD4+ T cells were positively selected. A note on this clone: Its antigen is unidentified.

The table came from immunoSEQ multiplex PCR; TCRdb's copy has only in-frame clones and leaves some out. Among 35,000 to 45,000 clones listed, roughly 85% were seen once. Losses at the gene ends were 6 bases for V and 2 bases for J; bases not matched to a gene: 10. The CDR3 sequence is 16 residues long. The germline V gene has CDR1 MNHNY and CDR2 SVGAGI (reference sequence). Sample: memory CD4+ T cells from blood. This chain connects TRBV6-6 to TRBJ2-7; TRBD2 aligns across 10 bases. This TCR derives from an adult in good health and CMV-seropositive. The CDR3 is CASRAPSSGSTYEQYF. Written as DNA, the CDR3 is TGTGCCAGCAGGGCACCTTCTAGCGGGAGCACCTACGAGCAGTACTTC.